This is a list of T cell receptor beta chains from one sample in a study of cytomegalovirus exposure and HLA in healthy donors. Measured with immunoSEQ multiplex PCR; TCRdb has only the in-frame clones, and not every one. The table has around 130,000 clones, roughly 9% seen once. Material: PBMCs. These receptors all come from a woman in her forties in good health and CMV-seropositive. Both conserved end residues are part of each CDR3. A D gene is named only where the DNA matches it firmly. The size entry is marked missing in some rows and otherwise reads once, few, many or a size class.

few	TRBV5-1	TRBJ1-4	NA	CASSQSGDERRKLFF	TGCGCCAGCTCCCAATCAGGGGACGAACGAAGAAAACTGTTTTTT
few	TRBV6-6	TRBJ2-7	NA	CASEGSSYEQYF	TGTGCCAGTGAGGGCAGCTCCTACGAGCAGTACTTC
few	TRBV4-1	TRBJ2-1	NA	CASSQEAFSNEQFF	TGCGCCAGCAGCCAAGAGGCATTCAGCAATGAGCAGTTCTTC
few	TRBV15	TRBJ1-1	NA	CATSRDRGSNTEAFF	TGTGCCACCAGCAGAGATCGCGGATCGAACACTGAAGCTTTCTTT
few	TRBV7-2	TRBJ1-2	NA	CASSLGSQLINGYTF	TGTGCCAGCAGCTTAGGTTCACAGTTGATTAATGGCTACACCTTC
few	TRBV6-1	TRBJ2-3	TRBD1	CASSEAGTGAGYTQYF	TGTGCCAGCAGTGAAGCCGGGACAGGGGCAGGATATACGCAGTATTTT
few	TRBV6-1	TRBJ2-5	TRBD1	CASSALPGQGGETQYF	TGTGCCAGCAGTGCCCTTCCGGGACAGGGCGGAGAGACCCAGTACTTC
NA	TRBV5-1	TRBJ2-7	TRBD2	CASSVASGAGEQYF	TGCGCCAGCAGCGTAGCTAGCGGGGCGGGGGAGCAGTACTTC
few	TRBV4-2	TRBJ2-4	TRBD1	CASSGPTGDIQYF	TGTGCCAGCAGCGGACCGACAGGGGACATTCAGTACTTC
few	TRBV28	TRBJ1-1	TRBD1	CASFFPGGSEAFF	TGTGCCAGCTTCTTCCCAGGGGGGTCTGAAGCTTTCTTT
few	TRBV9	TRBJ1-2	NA	CASSIGTPYLGYTF	TGTGCCAGCAGCATCGGGACTCCCTATCTTGGCTACACCTTC
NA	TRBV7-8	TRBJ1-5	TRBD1	CASSSGTGGNQPQHF	TGTGCCAGCAGCTCTGGGACAGGCGGTAATCAGCCCCAGCATTTT
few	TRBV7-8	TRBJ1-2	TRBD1	CASSLAGTDHLYTF	TGTGCCAGCAGCTTAGCGGGGACAGACCATCTCTACACCTTC
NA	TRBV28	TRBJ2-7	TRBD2	CASSLPAGGRRYEQYF	TGTGCCAGCAGTTTACCAGCGGGGGGGCGAAGGTACGAGCAGTACTTC
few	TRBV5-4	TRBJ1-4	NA	CASSLTGATNEKLFF	TGTGCCAGCAGCTTGACAGGTGCAACTAATGAAAAACTGTTTTTT
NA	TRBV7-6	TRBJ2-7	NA	CASSLVAGLSEQYF	TGTGCCAGCAGCTTAGTGGCAGGGTTAAGCGAGCAGTACTTC
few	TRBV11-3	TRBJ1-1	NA	CASSSLANTEAFF	TGTGCCAGCAGCTCCTTGGCGAACACTGAAGCTTTCTTT
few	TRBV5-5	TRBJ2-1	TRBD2	CASSYLAGSYNEQFF	TGTGCCAGCAGCTATCTAGCGGGGAGTTACAATGAGCAGTTCTTC
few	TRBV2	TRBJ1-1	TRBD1	CASSDSQTGTDTEAFF	TGTGCCAGCAGTGATTCCCAGACAGGGACAGACACTGAAGCTTTCTTT
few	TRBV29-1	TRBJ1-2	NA	CSVDQGVGYTF	TGCAGCGTTGACCAAGGGGTTGGCTACACCTTC
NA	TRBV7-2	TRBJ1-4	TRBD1	CASRRTGLAEKLFF	TGTGCCAGCAGGAGGACAGGGCTTGCTGAAAAACTGTTTTTT
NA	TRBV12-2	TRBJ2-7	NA	CASRFPQTGVNVTSSYEQYF	TGTGCAAGTCGCTTTCCTCAAACAGGGGTCAACGTTACCAGCTCCTACGAGCAGTACTTC
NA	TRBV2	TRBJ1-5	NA	CASSDTGRINQPQHF	TGTGCCAGCAGTGACACAGGACGGATAAATCAGCCCCAGCATTTT
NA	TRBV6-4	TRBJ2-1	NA	CASSDSRAALGGGPYNEQFF	TGTGCCAGCAGTGACTCGCGGGCAGCTCTTGGGGGGGGCCCCTACAATGAGCAGTTCTTC
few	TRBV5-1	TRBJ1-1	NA	CASSSGQRGEAFF	TGCGCCAGCAGCTCTGGCCAAAGGGGCGAAGCTTTCTTT
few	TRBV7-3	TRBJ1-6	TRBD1	CASSFGTGDNSPLHF	TGTGCCAGCAGCTTCGGGACAGGGGATAATTCACCCCTCCACTTT
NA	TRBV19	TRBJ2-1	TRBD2	CASSIRSGSSSYNEQFF	TGTGCCAGTAGTATCCGTAGCGGGTCCAGCTCCTACAATGAGCAGTTCTTC
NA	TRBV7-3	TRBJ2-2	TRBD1	CASSRDRAGELFF	TGTGCCAGCAGCCGGGACAGGGCCGGGGAGCTGTTTTTT
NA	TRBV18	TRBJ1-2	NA	CASSPQDPGLANYGYTF	TGTGCCAGCTCACCACAGGATCCTGGACTGGCTAACTATGGCTACACCTTC
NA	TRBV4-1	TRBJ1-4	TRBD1	CASSRDRAATNEKLFF	TGCGCCAGCAGCCGCGACAGGGCCGCAACTAATGAAAAACTGTTTTTT
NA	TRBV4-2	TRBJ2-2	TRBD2	CASSQDLADHGTGELFF	TGTGCCAGCAGCCAAGACCTAGCGGATCATGGCACCGGGGAGCTGTTTTTT
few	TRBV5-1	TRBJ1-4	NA	CASSSPGGGGEKLFF	TGCGCCAGCAGCTCCCCCGGTGGGGGCGGTGAAAAACTGTTTTTT
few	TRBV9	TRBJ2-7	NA	CASSSGLLDEQYF	TGTGCCAGCAGCTCAGGGTTGTTGGACGAGCAGTACTTC
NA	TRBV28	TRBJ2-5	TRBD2	CASSSGTSGGETQYF	TGTGCCAGCAGTTCCGGGACTAGCGGGGGAGAGACCCAGTACTTC
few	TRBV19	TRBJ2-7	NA	CASSTPQTGQTYEQYF	TGTGCCAGTAGTACTCCACAGACAGGACAGACCTACGAGCAGTACTTC
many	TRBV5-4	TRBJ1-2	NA	CASSIGGAAGGYTF	TGTGCCAGCAGCATAGGAGGGGCGGCGGGCGGCTACACCTTC
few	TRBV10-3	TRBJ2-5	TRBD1	CAMGTGEKSGGETQYF	TGTGCCATGGGTACCGGCGAAAAATCAGGGGGAGAGACCCAGTACTTC
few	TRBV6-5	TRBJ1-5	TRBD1	CASSFGQGRSNQPQHF	TGTGCCAGCAGTTTCGGACAGGGAAGGAGCAATCAGCCCCAGCATTTT
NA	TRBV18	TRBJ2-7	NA	CASSPTTYPEQYF	TGTGCCAGCTCGCCTACCACCTACCCGGAGCAGTACTTC
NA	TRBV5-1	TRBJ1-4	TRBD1	CASNPGQGSEKLFF	TGCGCCAGCAACCCGGGACAGGGGTCTGAAAAACTGTTTTTT
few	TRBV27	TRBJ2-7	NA	CASSLFRREQYF	TGTGCCAGCAGTTTATTCAGGCGCGAGCAGTACTTC
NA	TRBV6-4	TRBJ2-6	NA	CASSRGHGGGANVLTF	TGTGCCAGCAGTCGTGGCCATGGCGGGGGGGCCAACGTCCTGACTTTC
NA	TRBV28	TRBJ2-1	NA	CASSFPGVNNEQFF	TGTGCCAGCAGTTTTCCAGGGGTCAACAATGAGCAGTTCTTC
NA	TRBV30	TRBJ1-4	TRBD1	CAWTGGINEKLFF	TGTGCCTGGACAGGGGGAATTAATGAAAAACTGTTTTTT
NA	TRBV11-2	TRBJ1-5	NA	CASSLVGGGRQPQHF	TGTGCCAGCAGCTTAGTAGGTGGGGGGAGGCAGCCCCAGCATTTT